Below, one T cell receptor (beta chain) is given with its context. The antigen remains undetermined. The data are from a study of cytomegalovirus exposure and HLA in healthy donors. The study's findings and limits: Investigators reported 150 to 200 TCR beta chains as tied to cytomegalovirus.

Data came from immunoSEQ multiplex PCR; TCRdb stores just in-frame clones and leaves some out. This sample has about 200,000 clones, with around 78% found just once. The material sequenced was PBMCs. The clonotype originates from a woman under 30 in good health and CMV-seronegative.

CDR3 sequence (DNA): TGTGCCAGCAGCTTAGGCAGGGTGGAGTACTTC. This translates into CASSLGRVEYF. This chain joins TRBV13 and TRBJ2-7; a weak D match, TRBD1 (5 bases). V was cut by 0 bases and J by 11 bases, with 8 bases left in between. The CDR3 runs 11 residues. CDR1 and CDR2 from the germline V gene are PRHDT and FYEKMQ (reference sequence). Based on the CDR3 plus reference TRBV13 and TRBJ2-7, the full variable domain is AAGVIQSPRHLIKEKRETATLKCYPIPRHDTVYWYQQGPGQDPQFLISFYEKMQSDKGSIPDRFSAQQFSDYHSELNMSSLELGDSALYFCASSLGRVEYFGPGTRLTVT.